The 11 T cell receptor beta chains given below trace back to one sample, sequenced in a study of blood T cell repertoires in COVID-19. TCRdb's table, derived via immunoSEQ multiplex PCR, lists solely in-frame clones and lacks some. The sample consists of roughly 250,000 clones, about 88% of them appearing once. Source material: peripheral blood. The receptors derive from a woman aged 40 to 50 who had recovered from COVID-19.

This chain links TRBV4-3 with TRBJ2-3, with TRBD1 as a possible D gene (5 bases). Trimming removed 0 bases from V and 1 base from J, with 8 bases in between. Germline V gives CDR1 LGHNA, CDR2 YSLEER. This CDR3 contains 15 residues. The CDR3 DNA reads as TGCGCCAGCAGCCAAGATCGCAGGGGCACAGATACGCAGTATTTT. This gives the protein CASSQDRRGTDTQYF.

The rearrangement links TRBV4-3 to TRBJ1-1; 9 positions match TRBD1. From germline, CDR1 is LGHNA and CDR2 YSLEER. The V segment lost 1 base and the J segment 0 bases; nucleotides outside the gene matches: 6. The CDR3 sequence is 17 residues long. DNA of the CDR3: TGCGCCAGCAGCCAAGGAAACAGGGGGCATATGAACACTGAAGCTTTCTTT. It codes for CASSQGNRGHMNTEAFF.

J is TRBJ1-5 and V is TRBV5-8; TRBD1 agrees at 8 bases. The CDR3 is 15 amino acids. Germline V CDR1 and CDR2: SGHTS, YDEGEE. The trim removed 4 bases at V and 3 bases at J, leaving 6 bases unmatched. CDR3 region: CASSPDRATNQPQHF. The CDR3 region has the DNA TGTGCCAGCAGCCCGGACAGGGCGACCAATCAGCCCCAGCATTTT.

The chain is built from TRBV6-5 and TRBJ1-2, with TRBD1 matching over 7 bases. J was trimmed by 13 bases and V by 7 bases; bases with no gene match: 15. CDR3 length: 13 amino acids. Germline CDR1 MNHEY, CDR2 SVGAGI. The CDR3 sequence: CASTSLDREIPTF. Written as DNA, the CDR3 is TGTGCCAGCACCTCCTTAGACAGGGAAATACCCACCTTC.

The chain carries TRBV5-4 and TRBJ1-3, with 7 positions matching TRBD1. Per germline, CDR1 SGHNT and CDR2 YYREEE (reference sequence). The CDR3 length is 15 residues. Losses at the gene ends were 2 bases for V and 0 bases for J; bases not matched to a gene: 2. The CDR3 DNA reads as TGTGCCAGCAGCTTAGACAGGGTCTCTGGAAACACCATATATTTT. Encoded protein: CASSLDRVSGNTIYF.

The gene calls are TRBV27 and TRBJ2-2, with D possibly TRBD2 on 6 matching bases. The CDR3 sequence is 15 residues long. Trimming left V 0 bases short and J 4 bases short, with 9 bases between. Germline values: CDR1 MNHEY, CDR2 SMNVEV (reference sequence). CDR3 region: CASSLSRGTTGELFF. CDR3 nucleotides: TGTGCCAGCAGTTTATCACGGGGGACCACCGGGGAGCTGTTTTTT.

The V and J genes are TRBV6-5 and TRBJ1-6; no clear D. Deletions cut 2 bases from V and 7 bases from J, with 9 bases between. In germline, CDR1 is MNHEY, CDR2 SVGAGI. The CDR3 is made up of 14 amino acids. The CDR3 loop reads CASSYPGLNSPLHF. CDR3 in DNA: TGTGCCAGCAGTTACCCTGGCTTAAATTCACCCCTCCACTTT.

The chain employs TRBV5-1 and TRBJ2-7, with 7 nucleotides matching TRBD1. CDR1 is SGHRS and CDR2 is YFSETQ in the germline V gene. The CDR3 sequence is 13 residues long. Trimming removed 2 bases from V and 6 bases from J; junction bases left unmatched: 5. Here the CDR3 DNA reads TGCGCCAGCAGCTTACAGGGGAAGGGCGAGCAGTACTTC. This encodes CASSLQGKGEQYF.

The chain joins TRBV5-1 to TRBJ2-1; a possible D gene is TRBD2 (7 bases). The CDR3 spans 12 residues. V was trimmed by 5 bases and J by 6 bases, leaving 9 bases between them. CDR1 is SGHRS and CDR2 is YFSETQ in the germline V gene. The CDR3 DNA sequence: TGCGCCAGCAGGGGAGGGGGCAATGAGCAGTTCTTC. It codes for CASRGGGNEQFF.

This chain joins TRBV4-2 and TRBJ1-2; weak D call: TRBD1 (6 bases). V lost 2 bases, J lost 4 bases, and 20 bases lay in between. Germline CDR1 is LGHNA and CDR2 is YNFKEQ. The CDR3 sequence is 17 residues long. The chain's CDR3 is CASSQTGLTAGAYGYTF. The CDR3 DNA sequence: TGTGCCAGCAGCCAAACAGGCCTGACCGCAGGGGCCTATGGCTACACCTTC.

To note about this clone: Other DNA sequences from this sample encode an identical CDR3 as well. The chain couples TRBV2 to TRBJ2-1; D uncertain. With 5 bases removed from V and 4 bases from J, the gap between germline ends came to 3 bases. The CDR3 has 11 residues. CDR1 SNHLY and CDR2 FYNNEI come from the germline V gene. In DNA, the CDR3 is TGTGCCAGCAGTCTTTACAATGAGCAGTTCTTC. It encodes CASSLYNEQFF.